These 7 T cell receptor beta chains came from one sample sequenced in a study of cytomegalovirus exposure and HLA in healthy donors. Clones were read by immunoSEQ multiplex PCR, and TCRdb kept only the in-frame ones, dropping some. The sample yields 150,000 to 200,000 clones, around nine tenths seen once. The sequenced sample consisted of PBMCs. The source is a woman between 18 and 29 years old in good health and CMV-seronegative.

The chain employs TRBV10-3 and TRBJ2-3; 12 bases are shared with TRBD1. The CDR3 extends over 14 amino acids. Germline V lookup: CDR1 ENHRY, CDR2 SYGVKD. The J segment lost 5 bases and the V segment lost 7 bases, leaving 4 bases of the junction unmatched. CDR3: CAIKGQGARDTQYF. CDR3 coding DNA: TGTGCCATCAAGGGACAGGGGGCGCGAGATACGCAGTATTTT.

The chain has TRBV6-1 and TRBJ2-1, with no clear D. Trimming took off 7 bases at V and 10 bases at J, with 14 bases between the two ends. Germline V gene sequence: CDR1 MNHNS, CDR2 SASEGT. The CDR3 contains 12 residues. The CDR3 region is CASIGERREQFF. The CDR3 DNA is TGTGCCAGCATAGGTGAGCGTCGCGAGCAGTTCTTC.

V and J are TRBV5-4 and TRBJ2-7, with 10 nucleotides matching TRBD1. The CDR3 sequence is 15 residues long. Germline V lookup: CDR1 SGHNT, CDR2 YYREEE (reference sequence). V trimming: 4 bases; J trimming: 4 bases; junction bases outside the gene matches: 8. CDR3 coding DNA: TGTGCCAGCAGCCCGGGACAGGGGAACCCTTACGAGCAGTACTTC. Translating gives CASSPGQGNPYEQYF.

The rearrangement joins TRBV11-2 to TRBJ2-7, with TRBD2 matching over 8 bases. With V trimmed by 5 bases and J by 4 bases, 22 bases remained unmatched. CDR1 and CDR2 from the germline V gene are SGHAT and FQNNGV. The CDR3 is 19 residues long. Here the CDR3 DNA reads TGTGCCAGCAGCCTCCAGCGGGAGAGGTCGATCCGGGGTTCGTACGAGCAGTACTTC. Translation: CASSLQRERSIRGSYEQYF. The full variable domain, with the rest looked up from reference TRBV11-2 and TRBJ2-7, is EAGVAQSPRYKIIEKRQSVAFWCNPISGHATLYWYQQILGQGPKLLIQFQNNGVVDDSQLPKDRFSAERLKGVDSTLKIQPAKLEDSAVYLCASSLQRERSIRGSYEQYFGPGTRLTVT.

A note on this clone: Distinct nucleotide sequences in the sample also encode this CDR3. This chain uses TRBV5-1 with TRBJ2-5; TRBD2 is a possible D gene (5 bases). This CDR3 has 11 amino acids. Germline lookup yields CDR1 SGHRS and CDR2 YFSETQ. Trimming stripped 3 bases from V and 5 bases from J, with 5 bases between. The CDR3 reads CASSSGETQYF. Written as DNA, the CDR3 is TGCGCCAGCAGCTCGGGGGAGACCCAGTACTTC.

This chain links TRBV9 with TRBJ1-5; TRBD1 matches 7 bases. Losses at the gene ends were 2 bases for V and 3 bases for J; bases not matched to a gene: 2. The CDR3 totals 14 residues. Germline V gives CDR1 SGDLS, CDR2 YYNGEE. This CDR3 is CASSVTGNNQPQHF. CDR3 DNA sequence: TGTGCCAGCAGCGTGACAGGGAACAATCAGCCCCAGCATTTT.

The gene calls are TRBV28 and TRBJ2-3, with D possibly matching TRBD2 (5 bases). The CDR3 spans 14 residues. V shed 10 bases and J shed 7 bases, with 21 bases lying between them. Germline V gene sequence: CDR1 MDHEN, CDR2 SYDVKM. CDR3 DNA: TGTGCCACTACCGCCCGGGGATGGGGAAATACGCAGTATTTT. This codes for CATTARGWGNTQYF.